The table lists the clone carrying this TCR beta chain with a few counts. The germline CDR1 and CDR2 sequences are SGHAT and FQDESV (reference sequence). The CDR3 is made up of 15 amino acids. Trimming removed 6 bases from V and 0 bases from J, with 12 bases in between. Each CDR3 protein gets one entry after TCRdb re-called the RT-PCR reads with MiXCR. The sample yields 550,000 to 750,000 distinct CDR3 sequences, over 12% seen once. The receptor was derived from a female donor in good health, serving as a healthy control. The chain combines TRBV11-1 with TRBJ2-1; D is possibly TRBD2 (5 bases). Sequencing was done on a sample of memory CD4+ T cells from blood. Here the CDR3 reads CASRPAATSYNEQFF. The CDR3 DNA is TGTGCCAGCAGGCCAGCGGCTACCTCCTACAATGAGCAGTTCTTC.